The 13 T cell receptor beta chains below come from one sample, sequenced in a study of T-cell memory formation after mild COVID-19. TCRdb used MiXCR to reprocess the 5' RACE reads, holding one entry per CDR3 protein. Among about 390,000 distinct CDR3 sequences listed, approximately 16% were seen once. The specimen was PBMCs or a T cell subset sorted from them (not recorded which). The source is a man aged 18 to 29 who had mild COVID-19 (a few samples of this study predate the infection). Cell type and time point are not known.

The chain employs TRBV6-5 and TRBJ1-6, with 8 bases identical to TRBD1. The trim removed 3 bases at V and 7 bases at J, leaving 5 bases unmatched. The germline gives CDR1 MNHEY, CDR2 SVGAGI. The CDR3 runs to 15 residues. CDR3 coding DNA: TGTGCCAGCAGTTATTGGGACAGGAGGAATTCACCCCTCCACTTT. Its translation is CASSYWDRRNSPLHF.

This clonotype was observed at least ten times. V usage is TRBV27 and J usage is TRBJ2-2; TRBD1 aligns across 8 bases. Per the germline V gene, CDR1 is MNHEY and CDR2 is SMNVEV (reference sequence). This CDR3 is built from 15 residues. J was trimmed by 5 bases and V by 4 bases; bases with no gene match: 6. CDR3: CASSSRGRGTGELFF. As DNA, the CDR3 is TGTGCCAGCAGTTCCAGGGGGCGCGGAACCGGGGAGCTGTTTTTT.

The rearrangement joins TRBV6-1 to TRBJ2-7; TRBD1 or TRBD2 may be the D gene (5 bases each). CDR1 is MNHNS, CDR2 SASEGT, per germline. Trimming left V 5 bases short and J 4 bases short, with 33 bases between. The CDR3 is 20 residues long. The DNA of the CDR3 is TGTGCCAGCAGTACCCGCGATCCGGGACGTACCTCCTACCTCATTTACGAGCAGTACTTC. Amino acids: CASSTRDPGRTSYLIYEQYF.

J is TRBJ2-7 and V is TRBV6-2 or TRBV6-3; the D is unclear. Germline V gene sequence: CDR1 MNHEY, CDR2 SVGEGT. The V end lost 0 bases, the J end lost 1 base, and 1 base lay between the germline ends. The CDR3 sequence is 12 residues long. DNA of the CDR3: TGTGCCAGCAGTTACTCATCCTACGAGCAGTACTTC. It specifies CASSYSSYEQYF.

This clonotype was detected only a few times. The V gene is TRBV5-1, the J gene TRBJ2-3; TRBD1 might be the D (6 bases). Germline values: CDR1 SGHRS, CDR2 YFSETQ. The CDR3 is made up of 16 amino acids. With 8 bases removed from V and 1 base from J, the gap between germline ends came to 20 bases. CDR3 in DNA: TGCGCCAGTCGGGGCCGGACAGCTTCGGGCACAGATACGCAGTATTTT. It yields the protein CASRGRTASGTDTQYF.

This clonotype has at least ten counts. J is TRBJ2-3 and V is TRBV7-6; TRBD2 agrees at 10 bases. CDR3 length: 15 residues. The V gene end was trimmed by 0 bases and the J gene end by 4 bases; junction bases not matched to a gene: 1. Germline lookup yields CDR1 SGHVS and CDR2 FNYEAQ. For the CDR3, the DNA is TGTGCCAGCAGCTTAGCCAGCGGGGGGGCAGATACGCAGTATTTT. It specifies CASSLASGGADTQYF.

This clonotype was seen a handful of times. This sequence joins TRBV5-1 and TRBJ2-1; a possible D gene is TRBD1 (5 bases). Germline V gene lookup returns CDR1 SGHRS and CDR2 YFSETQ. V lost 4 bases and J lost 6, with 11 bases in between. The CDR3 is 13 residues long. Written as DNA, the CDR3 is TGCGCCAGCAGCCGCGACAGTCGCAATGAGCAGTTCTTC. This codes for CASSRDSRNEQFF.

This chain links TRBV18 with TRBJ2-7; D gene ambiguous. There are 13 residues in the CDR3. The V end was cut by 0 bases, the J end by 3 bases, with 6 bases between. The germline V gene encodes CDR1 KGHSH and CDR2 LQKENI. The CDR3 nucleotides are TGTGCCAGCTCACCACCGGACGGCTACGAGCAGTACGTC. This translates into CASSPPDGYEQYV.

The chain recombines TRBV6-2 or TRBV6-3 with TRBJ2-5; 8 bases match TRBD2. The J segment lost 3 bases and the V segment lost 6 bases, leaving 3 bases of the junction unmatched. The CDR3 is 13 amino acids. Per the germline V gene, CDR1 is MNHEY and CDR2 is SVGEGT. The CDR3 DNA reads TGTGCCAGCAGGGTTAGCGGGGAAGAGACCCAGTACTTC. This codes for CASRVSGEETQYF.

The V and J genes are TRBV20-1 and TRBJ2-3; 8 bases match TRBD2. The CDR3 contains 14 residues. Germline V gene sequence: CDR1 DFQATT, CDR2 SNEGSKA (reference sequence). V trimming: 3 bases; J trimming: 6 bases; junction bases outside the gene matches: 8. The CDR3 nucleotides read TGCAGTGCTAGCCGGCGGGGGGCACACGATACGCAGTATTTT. It yields the protein CSASRRGAHDTQYF.

This chain connects TRBV7-2 to TRBJ2-5; D is perhaps TRBD1 (5 bases). Germline V lookup: CDR1 SGHTA, CDR2 FQGNSA. The germline V and J ends were trimmed by 0 bases and 5 bases, with 16 bases remaining between them. This CDR3 comprises 16 residues. The CDR3 reads CASSLALSRGRETQYF. The CDR3 nucleotides read TGTGCCAGCAGCTTAGCCTTGAGTAGGGGCAGGGAGACCCAGTACTTC. The whole variable domain, filled in from reference TRBV7-2 and TRBJ2-5, reads GAGVSQSPSNKVTEKGKDVELRCDPISGHTALYWYRQSLGQGLEFLIYFQGNSAPDKSGLPSDRFSAERTGGSVSTLTIQRTQQEDSAVYLCASSLALSRGRETQYFGPGTRLLVL.

This clonotype occurred a few times. The chain combines TRBV7-9 with TRBJ1-6; 7 nucleotides align to TRBD1. Germline loops: CDR1 SEHNR, CDR2 FQNEAQ (reference sequence). The junction had 8 bases not matched to a gene; V was cut back by 5 bases and J by 7 bases. The CDR3 is 15 residues long. The CDR3 here is CASSPPSRGNSPLHF. The CDR3 region has the DNA TGTGCCAGCAGCCCCCCTTCCAGGGGGAATTCACCCCTCCACTTT.

The chain recombines TRBV7-2 with TRBJ1-1; D not certain. V lost 3 bases to trimming and J lost 3 bases, with 8 bases between them. The CDR3 sequence is 13 residues long. From germline, CDR1 is SGHTA and CDR2 FQGNSA. CDR3 nucleotide sequence: TGTGCCAGCAGCTTTACGGTGGACACTGAAGCTTTCTTT. It encodes CASSFTVDTEAFF.